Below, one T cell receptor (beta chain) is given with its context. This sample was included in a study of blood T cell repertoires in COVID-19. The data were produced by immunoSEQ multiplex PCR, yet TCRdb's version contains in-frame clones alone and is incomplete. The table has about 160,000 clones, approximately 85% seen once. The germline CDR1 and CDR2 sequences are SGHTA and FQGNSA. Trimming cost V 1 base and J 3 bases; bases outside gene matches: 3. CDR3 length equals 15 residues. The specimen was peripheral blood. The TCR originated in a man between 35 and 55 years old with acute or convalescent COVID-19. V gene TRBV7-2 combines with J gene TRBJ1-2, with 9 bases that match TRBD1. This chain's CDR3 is CASSLGGTGYYGYTF. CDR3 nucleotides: TGTGCCAGCAGCTTAGGAGGGACAGGGTACTATGGCTACACCTTC.